These 17 T cell receptor beta chains were sequenced from one sample in a study of blood T cells in healthy people across ages. Alongside a J-beta primer mix, a sample-barcoded 5' primer served in a second PCR lasting roughly 7 to 11 cycles. TCRdb fed the 5' RACE reads into MiXCR, producing one record per CDR3 protein. The sample holds 1 million or so distinct CDR3 sequences, 35% to 55% seen once. Sequencing used blood. These receptors were obtained from a woman aged 55-70 years in good health.

This clonotype has a count of ten or more. The CDR3 DNA sequence: TGTGCCATCAGTGAGGACCAGGGGTGGGAGACCCAGTACTTC. Translation gives CAISEDQGWETQYF. The genes are TRBV10-3 and TRBJ2-5, with D possibly TRBD1 on 6 matching bases. V lost 2 bases to trimming and J lost 5 bases, with 12 bases between them. Germline lookup yields CDR1 ENHRY and CDR2 SYGVKD. The CDR3 extends over 14 amino acids.

The CDR3 spells CASSRTSGNSQETQYF. For the CDR3, the DNA is TGTGCCAGCAGCCGGACTAGCGGGAACTCACAAGAGACCCAGTACTTC. This chain joins TRBV5-5 and TRBJ2-5; 12 nucleotides match TRBD2. From germline, CDR1 is SGHKS and CDR2 YYEKEE (reference sequence). J was trimmed by 2 bases and V by 4 bases; bases with no gene match: 6. The CDR3 sequence is 16 residues long. The variable domain in full, completed from reference TRBV5-5 and TRBJ2-5, reads DAGVTQSPTHLIKTRGQQVTLRCSPISGHKSVSWYQQVLGQGPQFIFQYYEKEERGRGNFPDRFSARQFPNYSSELNVNALLLGDSALYLCASSRTSGNSQETQYFGPGTRLLVL.

The chain employs TRBV20-1 and TRBJ2-3, with D perhaps being TRBD1 or TRBD2 (5 bases each). Between the trimmed V and J ends, which lost 0 bases and 3 bases, there was a span of 13 bases. The CDR3 sequence is 15 residues long. Germline V gene sequence: CDR1 DFQATT, CDR2 SNEGSKA (reference sequence). The CDR3 loop reads CSARDRRAGTDTQYF. In nucleotides, the CDR3 is TGCAGTGCTAGAGATCGCAGGGCGGGTACAGATACGCAGTATTTT.

The CDR3: CASSVEAGQSTDTQYF. The CDR3 DNA is TGTGCCAGCAGCGTAGAGGCAGGGCAGAGTACAGATACGCAGTATTTT. The chain is built from TRBV9 and TRBJ2-3, with D possibly being TRBD1 (5 bases). This CDR3 comprises 16 residues. Between the trimmed V and J ends, which lost 0 bases and 3 bases, there was a span of 14 bases. Germline V gene sequence: CDR1 SGDLS, CDR2 YYNGEE.

The table lists this clonotype with a few counts. This CDR3 reads CSVEDLGSGGYTF. The CDR3 DNA follows: TGCAGCGTTGAAGATCTGGGTTCGGGTGGCTACACCTTC. The rearrangement uses TRBV29-1 and TRBJ1-2; D call uncertain. V shed 0 bases and J shed 7 bases, with 12 bases lying between them. Germline CDR1 reads SQVTM; CDR2 reads ANQGSEA. The CDR3 covers 13 residues.

V gene TRBV2 combines with J gene TRBJ2-7; D not certain. Germline lookup yields CDR1 SNHLY and CDR2 FYNNEI. Trimming shortened V by 4 bases and J by 1 base, and 11 bases separated the two germline ends. The CDR3 runs to 14 residues. The CDR3 DNA reads TGTGCCAGCAGTGTGGCCCAGACTTCCTACGAGCAGTACTTC. Its protein product is CASSVAQTSYEQYF.

The V call is TRBV11-2, the J call TRBJ2-1; TRBD1 or TRBD2 may be the D gene (5 bases each). With the DNA end fitting TRBJ2-7 better, the J assignment may be wrong. This CDR3 has 17 residues. Germline CDR1 reads SGHAT; CDR2 reads FQNNGV. DNA for the CDR3: TGTGCCAGCAGCCCTTTTGGAGCAGGGAGCTCCTACAATGAGCAGTACTTC. Translation gives CASSPFGAGSSYNEQYF.

This clonotype was observed a handful of times. J is TRBJ2-5 and V is TRBV19; TRBD1 aligns across 7 bases. The CDR3 consists of 14 residues. CDR1 is LNHDA and CDR2 is SQIVND in the germline V gene (reference sequence). V was clipped by 4 bases and J by 2 bases; unmatched bases: 4. Here the CDR3 DNA reads TGTGCCAGTAGTACCTACAGGGGACAAGAGACCCAGTACTTC. This gives the protein CASSTYRGQETQYF.

The chain links TRBV10-2 to TRBJ2-3; D gene ambiguous. V was trimmed by 5 bases and J by 0 bases, leaving 15 bases between them. Per the germline V gene, CDR1 is WSHSY and CDR2 is SAAADI. The CDR3 loop spans 16 amino acids. The CDR3 DNA follows: TGCGCCAGCAGTTTGGCCTTTCCCCTTAGCACAGATACGCAGTATTTT. The encoded protein is CASSLAFPLSTDTQYF.

A few counts support this clonotype. The V and J genes are TRBV15 and TRBJ2-1, with 12 bases identical to TRBD2. From germline, CDR1 is LNHNV and CDR2 YYDKDF (reference sequence). V lost 5 bases, J lost 8 bases, and 13 bases stayed unmatched. The length of the CDR3 is 17 residues. The CDR3 coding sequence is TGTGCCACCAGCGGATACTCTAGCGGGAGGGCCTCCGATGAGCAGTTCTTC. It translates to CATSGYSSGRASDEQFF. The full variable domain, rest sourced from reference TRBV15 and TRBJ2-1, is DAMVIQNPRYQVTQFGKPVTLSCSQTLNHNVMYWYQQKSSQAPKLLFHYYDKDFNNEADTPDNFQSRRPNTSFCFLDIRSPGLGDTAMYLCATSGYSSGRASDEQFFGPGTRLTVL.

The chain links TRBV20-1 to TRBJ2-3, with TRBD2 as a possible D gene (6 bases). Germline V CDR1 and CDR2: DFQATT, SNEGSKA (reference sequence). There are 16 residues in the CDR3. V was shortened by 6 bases and J by 2 bases, with 21 bases between the two germline ends. The CDR3 reads CSAPFFRRDTTDTQYF. CDR3 DNA: TGCAGTGCGCCGTTCTTTAGGCGGGATACCACAGATACGCAGTATTTT.

This chain links TRBV6-5 with TRBJ2-1; possibly TRBD1 or TRBD2 for D (5 bases each). Germline CDR1 reads MNHEY; CDR2 reads SVGAGI. V lost 6 bases and J 3 bases, leaving 9 bases between the germline ends. This CDR3 contains 13 residues. The CDR3 nucleotides read TGTGCCAGCAGCTGGGACGACTACAATGAGCAGTTCTTC. Its translation is CASSWDDYNEQFF.

The chain has TRBV4-1 and TRBJ2-7; tentatively, D is TRBD1 (6 bases). This CDR3 comprises 16 residues. Germline values: CDR1 MGHRA, CDR2 YSYEKL. The V end lost 0 bases, the J end lost 0 bases, and 12 bases lay between the germline ends. CDR3 in DNA: TGCGCCAGCAGCCAAGATGAGGGGGAGCCCTCCTACGAGCAGTACTTC. This gives the protein CASSQDEGEPSYEQYF.

The V gene is TRBV12-3 or TRBV12-4, the J gene TRBJ2-6; TRBD1 matches 7 bases. The CDR3 sequence is 19 residues long. Trimming cost V 7 bases and J 2 bases; bases outside gene matches: 17. Here the CDR3 reads CASKKGGWLSLAGANVLTF. Here the CDR3 DNA reads TGTGCCAGCAAGAAAGGGGGCTGGTTGTCTTTAGCTGGGGCCAACGTCCTGACTTTC.

The rearrangement joins TRBV11-2 to TRBJ2-5, with TRBD2 matching over 7 bases. Germline V lookup: CDR1 SGHAT, CDR2 FQNNGV. The CDR3 runs to 16 residues. V was pared by 1 base and J by 3 bases, with 8 bases of the junction left unmatched. In DNA, the CDR3 is TGTGCCAGCAGCTTAGGGGGGGGTCCAAAAAAAGAGACCCAGTACTTC. Translated: CASSLGGGPKKETQYF. Variable domain in full (rest from reference TRBV11-2 and TRBJ2-5): EAGVAQSPRYKIIEKRQSVAFWCNPISGHATLYWYQQILGQGPKLLIQFQNNGVVDDSQLPKDRFSAERLKGVDSTLKIQPAKLEDSAVYLCASSLGGGPKKETQYFGPGTRLLVL.

The V call is TRBV21-1, the J call TRBJ2-3; the D segment call TRBD2 is taken from the table without a DNA check. TRBV21-1 is designated a pseudogene. This CDR3 contains 20 residues. CDR3 protein: CASSKVAVYLGQTHTDTQYF. CDR3 bases: TGTGCCAGCAGCAAAGTGGCAGTTTATTTAGGGCAGACTCACACAGATACGCAGTATTTT.

The V call is TRBV5-1, the J call TRBJ1-2; TRBD1 might be the D (6 bases). The V end lost 0 bases, the J end lost 7 bases, and 16 bases lay between the germline ends. The CDR3 is made up of 15 amino acids. Germline CDR1 reads SGHRS; CDR2 reads YFSETQ. The CDR3 DNA is TGCGCCAGCAGCTTGGGGCGAGGGGGAGATGGTGGCTACACCTTC. Its translation is CASSLGRGGDGGYTF.